The T cell receptor beta chain under discussion was sequenced for a study of pediatric ulcerative colitis. Per germline, CDR1 MNHNY and CDR2 SVGAGI (reference sequence). The CDR3 runs to 16 residues. V shed 5 bases and J shed 6 bases, with 20 bases lying between them. Only in-frame clones appear in the TCRdb table, and some are missing; sequencing was by immunoSEQ multiplex PCR. The sample records tens of thousands of clones, around four fifths being singletons. Sequenced material: blood. The sequence was collected from a girl between 5 and 17 years old with moderate ulcerative colitis. The chain is built from TRBV6-6 and TRBJ1-5; perhaps TRBD1 as D (6 bases). Written as DNA, the CDR3 is TGTGCCAGCAGTAAGCAACAGGGTATGGGGCGTCAGCCCCAGCATTTT. It translates to CASSKQQGMGRQPQHF.